This T cell receptor (beta chain) comes out of a study of cytomegalovirus exposure and HLA in healthy donors. Study-level findings and limits: A few chains linked to CMV were shown in vitro to be specific for CMV antigens. A subsequent analysis found that TCR clusters from the first cohort also tended to co-occur in the roughly 120 validation repertoires, with about 94% of cluster scores above 0.

Donors were drawn from the approximately 120-subject validation cohort, separate from the roughly 610-subject first cohort. As to this clone: The antigen is not known.

The junction had 12 bases not matched to a gene; V was cut back by 5 bases and J by 7 bases. The CDR3 extends over 16 amino acids. Germline V gene lookup returns CDR1 SGHVS and CDR2 FNYEAQ. TCRdb's table, derived via immunoSEQ multiplex PCR, lists solely in-frame clones and lacks some. The table includes about 130,000 clones, 89% detected once. V usage is TRBV7-6 and J usage is TRBJ2-1; 9 bases are shared with TRBD2. The material sequenced was PBMCs. This TCR came from a woman aged 18-35 years in good health and CMV-seronegative. CDR3 loop: CASSPWAGGLTNEQFF. The CDR3 DNA follows: TGTGCCAGCAGCCCCTGGGCGGGGGGGCTTACTAATGAGCAGTTCTTC.